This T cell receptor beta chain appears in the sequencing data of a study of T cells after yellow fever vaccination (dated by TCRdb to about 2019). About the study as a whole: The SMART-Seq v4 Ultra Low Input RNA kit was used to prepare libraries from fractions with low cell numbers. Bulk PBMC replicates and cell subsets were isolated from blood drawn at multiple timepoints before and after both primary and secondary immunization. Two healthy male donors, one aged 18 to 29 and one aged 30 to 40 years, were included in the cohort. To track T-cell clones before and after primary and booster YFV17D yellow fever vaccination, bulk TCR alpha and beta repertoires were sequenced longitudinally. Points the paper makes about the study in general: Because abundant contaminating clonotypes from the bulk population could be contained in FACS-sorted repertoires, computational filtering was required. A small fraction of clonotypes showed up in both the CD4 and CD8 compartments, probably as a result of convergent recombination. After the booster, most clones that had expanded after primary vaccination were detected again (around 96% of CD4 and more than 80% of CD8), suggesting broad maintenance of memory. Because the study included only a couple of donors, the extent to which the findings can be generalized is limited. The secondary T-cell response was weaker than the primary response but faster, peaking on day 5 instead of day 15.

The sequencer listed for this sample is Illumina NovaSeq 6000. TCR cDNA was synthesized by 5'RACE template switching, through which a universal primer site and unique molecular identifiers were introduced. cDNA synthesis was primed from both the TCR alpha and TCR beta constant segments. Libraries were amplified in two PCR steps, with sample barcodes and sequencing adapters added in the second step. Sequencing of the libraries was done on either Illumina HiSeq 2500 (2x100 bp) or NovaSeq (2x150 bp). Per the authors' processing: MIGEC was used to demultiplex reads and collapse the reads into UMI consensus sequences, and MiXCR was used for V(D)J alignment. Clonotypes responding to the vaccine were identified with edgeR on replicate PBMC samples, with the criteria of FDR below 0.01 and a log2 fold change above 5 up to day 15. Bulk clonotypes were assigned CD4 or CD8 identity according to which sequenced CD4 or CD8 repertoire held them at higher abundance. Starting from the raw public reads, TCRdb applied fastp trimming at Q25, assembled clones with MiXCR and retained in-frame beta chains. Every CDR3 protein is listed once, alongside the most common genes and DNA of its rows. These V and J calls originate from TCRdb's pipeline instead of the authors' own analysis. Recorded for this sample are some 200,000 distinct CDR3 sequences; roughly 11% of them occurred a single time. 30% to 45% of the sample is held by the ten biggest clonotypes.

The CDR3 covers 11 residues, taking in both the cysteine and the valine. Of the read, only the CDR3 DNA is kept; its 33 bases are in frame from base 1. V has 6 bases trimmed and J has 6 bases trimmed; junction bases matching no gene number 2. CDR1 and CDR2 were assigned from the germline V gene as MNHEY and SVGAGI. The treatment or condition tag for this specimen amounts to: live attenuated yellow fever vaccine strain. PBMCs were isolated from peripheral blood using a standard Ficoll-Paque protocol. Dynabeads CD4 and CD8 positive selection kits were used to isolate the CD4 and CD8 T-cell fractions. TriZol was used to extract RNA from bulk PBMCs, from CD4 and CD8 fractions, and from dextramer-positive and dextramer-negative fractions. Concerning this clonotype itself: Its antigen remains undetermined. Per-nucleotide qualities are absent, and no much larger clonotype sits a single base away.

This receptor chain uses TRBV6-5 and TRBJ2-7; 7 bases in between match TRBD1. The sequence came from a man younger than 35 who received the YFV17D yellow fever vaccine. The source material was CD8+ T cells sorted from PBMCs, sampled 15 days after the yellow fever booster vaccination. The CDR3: CASRTGSEQYV. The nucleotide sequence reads TGTGCCAGCAGGACAGGGTCCGAGCAGTACGTC.